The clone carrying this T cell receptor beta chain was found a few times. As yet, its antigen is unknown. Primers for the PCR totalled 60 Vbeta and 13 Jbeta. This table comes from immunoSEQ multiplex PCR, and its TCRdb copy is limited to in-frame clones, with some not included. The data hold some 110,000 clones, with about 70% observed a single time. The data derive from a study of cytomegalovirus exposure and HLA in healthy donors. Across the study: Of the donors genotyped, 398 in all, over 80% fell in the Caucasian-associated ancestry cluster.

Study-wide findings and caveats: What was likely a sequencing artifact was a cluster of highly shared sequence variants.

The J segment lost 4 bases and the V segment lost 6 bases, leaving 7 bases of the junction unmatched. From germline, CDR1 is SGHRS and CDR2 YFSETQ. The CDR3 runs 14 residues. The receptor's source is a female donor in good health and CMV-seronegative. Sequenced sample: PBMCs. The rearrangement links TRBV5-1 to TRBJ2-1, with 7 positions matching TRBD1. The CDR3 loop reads CASTPPGQYNEQFF. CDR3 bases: TGCGCCAGCACCCCCCCGGGACAGTACAATGAGCAGTTCTTC.